The 21 T cell receptor beta chains presented below share a single source sample, sequenced in a study of response to subunit inactivated influenza vaccine (dated 2018 in TCRdb). The protocol used for the library was RT-PCR. Data came from an Illumina HiSeq 2500. Using fastp trimming at Q25 and MiXCR clonotype assembly, TCRdb reanalyzed the public sequencing data and kept in-frame beta chains. Rows with one shared CDR3 protein collapse into an entry with the most common genes and DNA. Recorded for this sample are hundreds of thousands of distinct CDR3 sequences; approximately 15% of them occurred a single time. 2.5% to 3.5% of the sample rests with the top ten. The sequenced sample was CD4+ T cells sorted from PBMCs, obtained roughly 24 months after vaccination. Receptors were obtained from a man between 50 and 69 years old who received an inactivated influenza vaccine. Donor details come from another sample of the same person, matched by shared clones.

The rearrangement links TRBV5-1 to TRBJ2-5; D assignment may be TRBD1 or TRBD2 (5 bases each). This CDR3 has 14 residues. CDR1 is SGHRS and CDR2 is YFSETQ in the germline V gene. The germline V and J ends were trimmed by 1 base and 1 base, with 8 bases remaining between them. The CDR3, as DNA: TGCGCCAGCAGCTTGATGGGGGTCCAAGAGACCCAGTACTTC. Residues: CASSLMGVQETQYF.

This clonotype was recorded a few times. The genes are TRBV25-1 and TRBJ1-1; tentatively, D is TRBD1 (5 bases). Germline CDR1 and CDR2: MGHDK and SYGVNS. This CDR3 has 15 amino acids. V lost 6 bases to trimming and J lost 3 bases, with 17 bases between them. CDR3 protein: CASRPRRQGYTEAFF. The CDR3 DNA reads as TGTGCCAGCAGGCCACGAAGGCAGGGCTACACTGAAGCTTTCTTT.

This chain connects TRBV27 to TRBJ2-5, with D possibly TRBD1 on 6 matching bases. The CDR3 has 16 residues. Germline loops: CDR1 MNHEY, CDR2 SMNVEV (reference sequence). V was cut by 5 bases and J by 5 bases, with 21 bases left in between. The CDR3 spells CASSPMEVSTGETQYF. The CDR3 nucleotides read TGTGCCAGCAGTCCTATGGAGGTTAGCACAGGGGAGACCCAGTACTTC.

This chain joins TRBV7-2 and TRBJ2-3, with TRBD2 identical over 8 bases. The CDR3 spans 15 residues. V was clipped by 4 bases and J by 5 bases; unmatched bases: 8. The germline V gene encodes CDR1 SGHTA and CDR2 FQGNSA. CDR3 loop: CASSSSGLAIDTQYF. Written as DNA, the CDR3 is TGTGCCAGCAGCTCATCAGGACTAGCAATAGATACGCAGTATTTT.

The V gene is TRBV3-1, the J gene TRBJ1-5, with D hard to call. Germline CDR1 reads LGHDT; CDR2 reads YNNKEL (reference sequence). CDR3 length: 13 residues. Trimming stripped 0 bases from V and 7 bases from J, with 7 bases between. The CDR3: CASSQDLQQPQHF. DNA for the CDR3: TGTGCCAGCAGCCAAGATCTTCAACAGCCCCAGCATTTT.

This clonotype was detected a few times. The CDR3 sequence is CSALVRDTLEQYF. The CDR3 nucleotides read TGCAGTGCATTGGTTCGGGACACTCTCGAGCAGTACTTC. This sequence joins TRBV20-1 and TRBJ2-7; weak D call: TRBD1 (6 bases). The CDR3 is 13 residues long. V was shortened by 6 bases and J by 6 bases, with 18 bases between the two germline ends. Germline V lookup: CDR1 DFQATT, CDR2 SNEGSKA (reference sequence).

This clonotype was observed a handful of times. This chain joins TRBV15 and TRBJ2-1, with 13 bases identical to TRBD2. The CDR3 spans 17 residues. CDR1 and CDR2 from the germline V gene are LNHNV and YYDKDF (reference sequence). V shed 2 bases and J 7 bases; nucleotides not matched to a gene: 8. Written as DNA, the CDR3 is TGTGCCACCAGCAGACGACTAGCGGGAGGCCCGGGTAATGAGCAGTTCTTC. Protein product: CATSRRLAGGPGNEQFF.

V usage is TRBV20-1 and J usage is TRBJ2-1, with a tentative D call TRBD2 (5 bases). The CDR3 covers 12 residues. CDR1 and CDR2 from the germline V gene are DFQATT and SNEGSKA (reference sequence). Trimming removed 5 bases from V and 8 bases from J, with 13 bases in between. The CDR3 region is CSAARTVDEQFF. Here the CDR3 DNA reads TGCAGTGCTGCCCGGACTGTGGATGAGCAGTTCTTC.

The rearrangement links TRBV10-3 to TRBJ2-3, with 8 bases aligning to TRBD2. Unmatched junction bases numbered 6, after V lost 8 bases and J lost 2 bases. The germline gives CDR1 ENHRY, CDR2 SYGVKD. The CDR3 totals 14 residues. The CDR3 coding sequence is TGTGCCATCGGGGCGGGAGGCAACACAGATACGCAGTATTTT. It specifies CAIGAGGNTDTQYF.

This clonotype was observed a few times. The chain uses TRBV5-1 and TRBJ2-1, with TRBD1 matching 7 bases. CDR3 length: 14 residues. The J segment lost 4 bases and the V segment lost 3 bases, leaving 4 bases of the junction unmatched. Germline V CDR1 and CDR2: SGHRS, YFSETQ. The CDR3 DNA reads TGCGCCAGCAGCTCGGGACAGCAATACAATGAGCAGTTCTTC. It specifies CASSSGQQYNEQFF. Complete variable domain (other parts from reference TRBV5-1 and TRBJ2-1): KAGVTQTPRYLIKTRGQQVTLSCSPISGHRSVSWYQQTPGQGLQFLFEYFSETQRNKGNFPGRFSGRQFSNSRSEMNVSTLELGDSALYLCASSSGQQYNEQFFGPGTRLTVL.

This chain uses TRBV10-3 with TRBJ1-5; D gene ambiguous. This CDR3 comprises 14 residues. Trimming took off 10 bases at V and 4 bases at J, with 17 bases between the two ends. Looked up from germline, CDR1 is ENHRY and CDR2 is SYGVKD. The CDR3 protein is CATMGDTTNQPQHF. The CDR3 nucleotides are TGTGCCACAATGGGAGACACGACTAATCAGCCCCAGCATTTT.

In this sample, this clonotype turned up once. A junction end diverges from the germline sequence, so it may reflect a read error. The rearrangement links TRBV20-1 to TRBJ2-1; 10 positions match TRBD2. The CDR3 length is 17 residues. The germline V gene has CDR1 DFQATT and CDR2 SNEGSKA (reference sequence). This CDR3 is CRATRGGTSDSYNEQFF. DNA of the CDR3: TGCAGGGCTACCAGGGGCGGGACTAGCGACTCCTACAATGAGCAGTTCTTC.

Worth noting for this clonotype: This may come from a read error, since a much larger clone is one base off. The gene calls are TRBV20-1 and TRBJ2-3; D is unclear. Deletions cut 0 bases from V and 3 bases from J, with 4 bases between. CDR3 length: 12 residues. The germline V gene encodes CDR1 DFQATT and CDR2 SNEGSKA (reference sequence). The CDR3 DNA reads as TGCAGTGCTAGAGAGTTGACAGATACGCAGTATTTT. This codes for CSARELTDTQYF.

This clonotype was detected only a few times. The V and J genes are TRBV29-1 and TRBJ2-7; D is ambiguous. V shed 6 bases and J shed 1 base, with 10 bases lying between them. The CDR3 totals 12 residues. From germline, CDR1 is SQVTM and CDR2 ANQGSEA. The CDR3 coding sequence is TGCAGCGTGGCCCTTTCATCCTACGAGCAGTACTTC. It translates to CSVALSSYEQYF.

This clonotype was seen a few times. Here the CDR3 reads CASSSGNPNEKLFF. In DNA form, the CDR3 reads TGTGCCAGCAGCTCCGGGAATCCCAATGAAAAACTGTTTTTT. The chain employs TRBV7-6 and TRBJ1-4, with D unresolved. V was shortened by 4 bases and J by 5 bases, with 11 bases between the two germline ends. CDR1 is SGHVS and CDR2 is FNYEAQ in the germline V gene. The CDR3 length is 14 residues.

J is TRBJ2-7 and V is TRBV6-2 or TRBV6-3, with TRBD1 matching 11 bases. This CDR3 contains 14 residues. J lost 6 bases, V lost 6 bases, and 7 bases had no gene match. Germline values: CDR1 MNHEY, CDR2 SVGEGT. CDR3 amino acids: CASSRTGGMVEQYF. As DNA, the CDR3 is TGTGCCAGCAGCAGGACAGGGGGCATGGTCGAGCAGTACTTC.

This clonotype appeared a few times. CDR3: CSPRGQITGELFF. As DNA, the CDR3 is TGCAGCCCGAGGGGACAGATCACCGGGGAGCTGTTTTTT. The chain is built from TRBV29-1 and TRBJ2-2, with 7 nucleotides matching TRBD1. The germline V gene has CDR1 SQVTM and CDR2 ANQGSEA. The CDR3 loop spans 13 amino acids. V lost 8 bases and J lost 4; bases outside the gene matches: 7.

This clonotype was seen a few times. The V gene is TRBV4-2, the J gene TRBJ1-4, with TRBD1 as a possible D gene (5 bases). Germline lookup yields CDR1 LGHNA and CDR2 YNFKEQ. There are 15 residues in the CDR3. Trimming left V 1 base short and J 9 bases short, with 15 bases between. The chain's CDR3 is CASSQGRGDRQKLFF. Written as DNA, the CDR3 is TGTGCCAGCAGCCAAGGACGGGGCGATAGACAAAAACTGTTTTTT.

This clonotype was observed a few times. This sequence joins TRBV6-5 and TRBJ2-7, with 11 bases that match TRBD1. The ends lost 8 bases at V and 7 bases at J; junction bases unmatched: 13. The length of the CDR3 is 15 residues. CDR1 and CDR2 from the germline V gene are MNHEY and SVGAGI. The CDR3: CASCSHGQGAGEQYF. In DNA form, the CDR3 reads TGTGCCAGCTGTTCCCATGGACAGGGGGCTGGGGAGCAGTACTTC.

This clonotype was seen a few times. The gene calls are TRBV27 and TRBJ2-7; perhaps TRBD1 as D (6 bases). Trimming removed 6 bases from V and 6 bases from J, with 18 bases in between. Germline CDR1 is MNHEY and CDR2 is SMNVEV (reference sequence). CDR3 size: 14 residues. CDR3 region: CASSLNRQGTEQYF. The DNA for the CDR3 is TGTGCCAGCAGCCTAAATCGGCAGGGGACCGAGCAGTACTTC.

A few counts support this clonotype. This chain joins TRBV10-3 and TRBJ2-1; TRBD2 might be the D (6 bases). Germline CDR1 reads ENHRY; CDR2 reads SYGVKD. This CDR3 comprises 14 residues. The V end was cut by 7 bases, the J end by 3 bases, with 13 bases between. CDR3 coding DNA: TGTGCCATCACGGACGGGGGAGACTACAATGAGCAGTTCTTC. Translating gives CAITDGGDYNEQFF.